This TCR beta chain was obtained from a study of T cell responses to AZD1222 COVID-19 vaccine. Study outcomes and limitations: The peak T cell response came first, and repertoires were sampled only after it. Seropositive status at baseline applied to only a handful of AZD1222 recipients. When two AZD1222 doses had been given, Spike-specific TCR breadth and depth rose.

V was cut by 1 base and J by 1 base, with 10 bases left in between. The CDR3 sequence is 15 residues long. Germline-derived CDR1 and CDR2 are LGHDT and YNNKEL (reference sequence). The repertoire was sequenced with immunoSEQ multiplex PCR; TCRdb's copy has only in-frame clones and lacks some. Of tens of thousands of clones in the sample, roughly 87% were seen once. About this clone: Its specificity is unknown.

The rearrangement joins TRBV3-1 (or the pseudogene TRBV3-2) to TRBJ2-5; no firm D call. The sequence came from an adult who received the AZD1222 COVID-19 vaccine. Sequenced here: peripheral blood, sampled 28 days after the second AZD1222 dose. CDR3 nucleotides: TGTGCCAGCAGCCAAGGGCCAGCGACCCAAGAGACCCAGTACTTC. Translation gives CASSQGPATQETQYF.